This TCR beta chain was captured by sequencing in a study of blood T cell repertoires in COVID-19 (dated by TCRdb to 2019 to 2021). Some background on the complete study: Collaborator samples came from the United States, Italy and Spain and covered acute and convalescent phases of COVID-19. HLA class I and class II types, where available, came from metadata supplied by the sample provider rather than from assay-based typing. The material from the prospective study consisted of cDNA or gDNA derived from T cells, B-cell-depleted T cells, or PBMCs. Samples were obtained from the ongoing ImmuneRACE study (first 160 participants) and from some 1,200 subjects provided by 6 global collaborators. Deeply sampled blood TCRbeta repertoires from subjects exposed to, actively infected with, or recovered from COVID-19 were included in the dataset. The repertoires were released in a freely available public database meant as a resource for research on the immune response to SARS-CoV-2. Sample metadata almost always included a de-identified subject ID, COVID-19 status, age in years and sex. The study at large found these results: Clinical and demographic metadata were provided uncurated, with the amount varying by source and participant.

TCRbeta CDR3 regions were amplified from genomic DNA using the immunoSEQ Assay, a bias-controlled multiplex PCR. Per the authors' processing: The number of nucleated cells in each sample was estimated from the amplification of reference gene primers within the assay. To quantify the absolute abundance of each unique TCRbeta CDR3 rearrangement, sequence reads were collapsed and filtered. Productive Simpson clonality was computed per sample as the square root of Simpson's diversity index over productive rearrangements. This is the immuneACCESS table as TCRdb keeps it, with only in-frame sequences that have V and J called. A part of the clones is gone; compared with another copy, unresolved V genes explain less than half, and the rest is unexplained. Clonal size and the V and J genes are those of that table, whereas D and trimming came from the DNA. Present in this sample are more than 120,000 clones, 84% of which were seen just once. 4.5% to 5.5% of the sample comes from the top ten.

Remarks on this clone: Its binding antigen is unknown. It has no much larger one-base neighbor in the sample; base qualities were not kept.

The collaborating institutions used their own protocols to collect whole blood in K2EDTA tubes. For TCRbeta analysis, collaborators shipped samples in one of three forms: frozen whole blood, isolated PBMCs, or DNA extracted from either of those sample types. Via the germline V gene, CDR1 is SGHAT and CDR2 FQNNGV. The CDR3 spans 14 residues, from the cysteine through the phenylalanine. The DNA shown is the 42-base CDR3, in frame from base 1. The junction shows trimming of 8 bases on V and 2 bases on J, and the gene matches do not reach 7 bases of it. This receptor was identified in a human donor in a cohort sampled during active COVID-19. The source material was peripheral blood. The V gene is TRBV11-2 and the J gene is TRBJ2-3, with TRBD2 identical over 7 junction bases. CDR3 region: CASGAGDATDTQYF. The sequence in DNA is TGTGCCAGCGGGGCGGGGGACGCCACAGATACGCAGTATTTT.